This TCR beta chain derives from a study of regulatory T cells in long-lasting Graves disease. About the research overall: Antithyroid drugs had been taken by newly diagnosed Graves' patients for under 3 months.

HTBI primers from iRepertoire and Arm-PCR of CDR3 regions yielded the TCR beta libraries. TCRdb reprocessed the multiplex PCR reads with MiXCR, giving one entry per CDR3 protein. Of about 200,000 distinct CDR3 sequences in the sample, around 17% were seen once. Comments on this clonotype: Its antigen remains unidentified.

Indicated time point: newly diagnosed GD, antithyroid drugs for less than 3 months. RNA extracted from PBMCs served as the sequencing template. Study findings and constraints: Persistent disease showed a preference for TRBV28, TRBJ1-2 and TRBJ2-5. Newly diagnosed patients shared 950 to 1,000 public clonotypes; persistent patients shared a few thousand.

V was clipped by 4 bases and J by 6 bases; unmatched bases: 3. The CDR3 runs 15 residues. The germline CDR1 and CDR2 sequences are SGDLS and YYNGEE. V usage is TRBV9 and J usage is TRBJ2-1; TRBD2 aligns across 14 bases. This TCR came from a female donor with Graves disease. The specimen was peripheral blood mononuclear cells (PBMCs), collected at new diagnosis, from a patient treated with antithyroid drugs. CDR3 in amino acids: CASSLTSGRANEQFF. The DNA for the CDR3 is TGTGCCAGCAGCCTGACTAGCGGGAGGGCCAATGAGCAGTTCTTC.